The rows below give T cell receptor beta chains drawn from one sample of a study of blood T cell repertoires in COVID-19. Using immunoSEQ multiplex PCR, the repertoire was profiled, and TCRdb retains in-frame clones only, with some absent. Of some 320,000 clones listed, around nine tenths are singletons. What was sequenced was PBMCs or T cells enriched from blood (not recorded which). Source of these receptors: a woman in her forties or fifties who had been exposed to COVID-19. CDR3s include the opening cysteine and the closing phenylalanine or tryptophan. D genes are given only for firm matches. Some rows have no size entry. The others give once, few or many, or a class for an expanded clone.

V gene: TRBV15; clone size: .; D gene: .; CDR3 length: 15; J gene: TRBJ2-7; CDR3 protein: CATSRDPGGPYEQYF; CDR3 DNA: TGTGCCACCAGCAGAGATCCCGGCGGCCCCTACGAGCAGTACTTC
V gene: TRBV5-1; clone size: .; D gene: TRBD2; CDR3 length: 16; J gene: TRBJ2-3; CDR3 protein: CASSLYSGGSKDTQYF; CDR3 DNA: TGCGCCAGCAGCTTGTACAGCGGGGGTTCCAAGGATACGCAGTATTTT
V gene: TRBV3-1/TRBV3-2; clone size: .; D gene: .; CDR3 length: 13; J gene: TRBJ2-7; CDR3 protein: CASSQVTRYEQYF; CDR3 DNA: TGTGCCAGCAGCCAAGTAACCCGGTACGAGCAGTACTTC
V gene: TRBV5-1; clone size: .; D gene: .; CDR3 length: 15; J gene: TRBJ2-3; CDR3 protein: CASSLPLTDTDTQYF; CDR3 DNA: TGCGCCAGCAGCCTCCCGTTAACAGACACAGATACGCAGTATTTT
V gene: TRBV28; clone size: once; D gene: .; CDR3 length: 13; J gene: TRBJ2-1; CDR3 protein: CASSLPGLYEQFF; CDR3 DNA: TGTGCCAGCAGTTTACCAGGACTTTATGAGCAGTTCTTC
V gene: TRBV4-1; clone size: once; D gene: TRBD2; CDR3 length: 17; J gene: TRBJ2-1; CDR3 protein: CASSQVSGDYSYNEQFF; CDR3 DNA: TGCGCCAGCAGCCAAGTTAGCGGGGACTACTCCTACAATGAGCAGTTCTTC
V gene: TRBV3-1/TRBV3-2; clone size: .; D gene: .; CDR3 length: 14; J gene: TRBJ1-2; CDR3 protein: CASSQDETVYGYTF; CDR3 DNA: TGTGCCAGCAGCCAAGATGAAACGGTCTATGGCTACACCTTC
V gene: TRBV14; clone size: .; D gene: .; CDR3 length: 15; J gene: TRBJ2-7; CDR3 protein: CASSPWGFASYEQYF; CDR3 DNA: TGTGCCAGCAGCCCTTGGGGCTTCGCCTCCTACGAGCAGTACTTC
V gene: TRBV30; clone size: .; D gene: TRBD1; CDR3 length: 12; J gene: TRBJ1-1; CDR3 protein: CAWDRGNTEAFF; CDR3 DNA: TGTGCCTGGGACAGGGGGAACACTGAAGCTTTCTTT
V gene: TRBV24-1; clone size: .; D gene: .; CDR3 length: 14; J gene: TRBJ1-2; CDR3 protein: CATSESGSLYGYTF; CDR3 DNA: TGTGCCACCAGTGAATCAGGATCCTTATATGGCTACACCTTC
V gene: TRBV6-5; clone size: .; D gene: TRBD1; CDR3 length: 16; J gene: TRBJ1-1; CDR3 protein: CASSSQGVRGPTEAFF; CDR3 DNA: TGTGCCAGCAGTTCACAGGGGGTTAGGGGACCAACTGAAGCTTTCTTT
V gene: TRBV5-1; clone size: .; D gene: TRBD1; CDR3 length: 13; J gene: TRBJ2-2; CDR3 protein: CASSGTATGELFF; CDR3 DNA: TGCGCCAGCAGCGGGACAGCAACCGGGGAGCTGTTTTTT
V gene: TRBV6-2/TRBV6-3; clone size: .; D gene: .; CDR3 length: 17; J gene: TRBJ2-7; CDR3 protein: CASSYRNWDTSRGEQYF; CDR3 DNA: TGTGCCAGCAGTTACCGAAATTGGGACACGTCTAGGGGGGAGCAGTACTTC
V gene: TRBV5-4; clone size: once; D gene: .; CDR3 length: 14; J gene: TRBJ1-2; CDR3 protein: CASSLARQSLGYTF; CDR3 DNA: TGTGCCAGCAGCTTGGCGCGGCAAAGTCTCGGCTACACCTTC
V gene: TRBV15; clone size: .; D gene: .; CDR3 length: 13; J gene: TRBJ1-2; CDR3 protein: CATSIGREAGYTF; CDR3 DNA: TGTGCCACCAGCATAGGCAGGGAGGCTGGCTACACCTTC
V gene: TRBV5-1; clone size: .; D gene: .; CDR3 length: 17; J gene: TRBJ1-3; CDR3 protein: CASSGLGQGVPGNTIYF; CDR3 DNA: TGCGCCAGCAGCGGATTGGGACAAGGGGTACCTGGAAACACCATATATTTT
V gene: TRBV25-1; clone size: .; D gene: TRBD1; CDR3 length: 12; J gene: TRBJ1-2; CDR3 protein: CASSESTGVLTF; CDR3 DNA: TGTGCCAGCAGTGAATCAACAGGGGTACTGACCTTC
V gene: TRBV5-1; clone size: once; D gene: TRBD1; CDR3 length: 16; J gene: TRBJ1-1; CDR3 protein: CASSPGTGGWNTEAFF; CDR3 DNA: TGCGCCAGCAGCCCCGGGACAGGGGGCTGGAACACTGAAGCTTTCTTT
V gene: TRBV4-2; clone size: .; D gene: .; CDR3 length: 15; J gene: TRBJ2-2; CDR3 protein: CASNQVLSHTGELFF; CDR3 DNA: TGTGCCAGCAACCAAGTTCTTAGTCACACCGGGGAGCTGTTTTTT
V gene: TRBV19; clone size: .; D gene: .; CDR3 length: 14; J gene: TRBJ1-2; CDR3 protein: CASSRGRSNYGYTF; CDR3 DNA: TGTGCCAGTAGTCGGGGTCGGAGTAACTATGGCTACACCTTC
V gene: TRBV2; clone size: .; D gene: .; CDR3 length: 14; J gene: TRBJ2-2; CDR3 protein: CATEAGSSTGELFF; CDR3 DNA: TGTGCCACCGAGGCGGGGTCAAGCACCGGGGAGCTGTTTTTT
V gene: TRBV19; clone size: .; D gene: .; CDR3 length: 15; J gene: TRBJ1-6; CDR3 protein: CASNSIPFTGTPLHF; CDR3 DNA: TGTGCCAGTAACTCGATTCCCTTTACCGGGACACCCCTCCACTTT
V gene: TRBV28; clone size: .; D gene: TRBD1; CDR3 length: 17; J gene: TRBJ1-5; CDR3 protein: CASSPTGGANGNQPQHF; CDR3 DNA: TGTGCCAGCAGTCCTACAGGGGGCGCGAACGGCAATCAGCCCCAGCATTTT
V gene: TRBV5-1; clone size: .; D gene: TRBD1; CDR3 length: 15; J gene: TRBJ2-5; CDR3 protein: CASSRIGTDQETQYF; CDR3 DNA: TGCGCCAGCAGCCGAATTGGGACAGACCAAGAGACCCAGTACTTC
V gene: TRBV10-3; clone size: once; D gene: TRBD1; CDR3 length: 13; J gene: TRBJ1-2; CDR3 protein: CAISGGGGWGYTF; CDR3 DNA: TGTGCCATCAGTGGCGGAGGGGGCTGGGGCTACACCTTC
V gene: TRBV28; clone size: .; D gene: .; CDR3 length: 12; J gene: TRBJ1-2; CDR3 protein: CASSWEAYGYTF; CDR3 DNA: TGTGCCAGCAGTTGGGAGGCTTATGGCTACACCTTC
V gene: TRBV30; clone size: .; D gene: TRBD1; CDR3 length: 13; J gene: TRBJ1-2; CDR3 protein: CACADRGAYGYTF; CDR3 DNA: TGTGCCTGTGCGGACAGGGGGGCCTATGGCTACACCTTC
V gene: TRBV19; clone size: .; D gene: .; CDR3 length: 12; J gene: TRBJ1-1; CDR3 protein: CASSQGWTEAFF; CDR3 DNA: TGTGCCAGTTCGCAGGGCTGGACTGAAGCTTTCTTT
V gene: TRBV7-9; clone size: .; D gene: TRBD1; CDR3 length: 14; J gene: TRBJ2-3; CDR3 protein: CASSLKGASDTQYF; CDR3 DNA: TGTGCCAGCAGCTTAAAGGGGGCTTCAGATACGCAGTATTTT
V gene: TRBV11-3; clone size: .; D gene: TRBD2; CDR3 length: 16; J gene: TRBJ2-5; CDR3 protein: CASSLGGTGGQETQYF; CDR3 DNA: TGTGCCAGCAGCTTAGGAGGGACGGGAGGACAAGAGACCCAGTACTTC
V gene: TRBV7-2; clone size: .; D gene: .; CDR3 length: 19; J gene: TRBJ1-4; CDR3 protein: CASSLGSDTAYPTNEKLFF; CDR3 DNA: TGTGCCAGCAGCTTAGGTTCGGACACGGCCTACCCAACTAATGAAAAACTGTTTTTT
V gene: TRBV7-8; clone size: few; D gene: .; CDR3 length: 12; J gene: TRBJ1-5; CDR3 protein: CASSLVGQPQHF; CDR3 DNA: TGTGCCAGCAGCTTAGTCGGGCAGCCCCAGCATTTT
V gene: TRBV29-1; clone size: .; D gene: TRBD1; CDR3 length: 13; J gene: TRBJ2-7; CDR3 protein: CSAGQGRSYEQYF; CDR3 DNA: TGCAGCGCCGGACAGGGGAGATCCTACGAGCAGTACTTC
V gene: TRBV4-2; clone size: .; D gene: .; CDR3 length: 15; J gene: TRBJ1-2; CDR3 protein: CASSQQSAGNYGYTF; CDR3 DNA: TGTGCCAGCAGCCAACAGTCGGCGGGAAACTATGGCTACACCTTC
V gene: TRBV18; clone size: .; D gene: .; CDR3 length: 16; J gene: TRBJ1-1; CDR3 protein: CASSDRGIAGNTEAFF; CDR3 DNA: TGTGCCAGCTCAGACCGGGGGATAGCAGGGAACACTGAAGCTTTCTTT
V gene: TRBV7-2; clone size: .; D gene: .; CDR3 length: 15; J gene: TRBJ2-1; CDR3 protein: CASSATGLRRNEQFF; CDR3 DNA: TGTGCCAGCAGCGCAACAGGGCTCCGGCGCAATGAGCAGTTCTTC
V gene: TRBV4-2; clone size: .; D gene: .; CDR3 length: 14; J gene: TRBJ1-4; CDR3 protein: CASSRQRDNEKLFF; CDR3 DNA: TGTGCCAGCAGCCGCCAGCGAGATAATGAAAAACTGTTTTTT
V gene: TRBV28; clone size: .; D gene: .; CDR3 length: 13; J gene: TRBJ2-7; CDR3 protein: CASSLGAFYEQYF; CDR3 DNA: TGTGCCAGCAGTTTAGGAGCGTTCTACGAGCAGTACTTC
V gene: TRBV13; clone size: .; D gene: TRBD1; CDR3 length: 15; J gene: TRBJ1-2; CDR3 protein: CASSPTRDRVHGYTF; CDR3 DNA: TGTGCCAGCAGCCCAACCCGGGACAGGGTACATGGCTACACCTTC
V gene: TRBV30; clone size: .; D gene: .; CDR3 length: 13; J gene: TRBJ1-6; CDR3 protein: CAWGRDINSPLHF; CDR3 DNA: TGTGCCTGGGGACGGGACATAAATTCACCCCTCCACTTT
V gene: TRBV28; clone size: .; D gene: .; CDR3 length: 12; J gene: TRBJ1-1; CDR3 protein: CASSLQNTEAFF; CDR3 DNA: TGTGCCAGCAGTTTACAGAACACTGAAGCTTTCTTT
V gene: TRBV2; clone size: .; D gene: TRBD1; CDR3 length: 13; J gene: TRBJ2-1; CDR3 protein: CATSGGLANEQFF; CDR3 DNA: TGTGCCACCTCAGGGGGCCTGGCTAATGAGCAGTTCTTC
V gene: TRBV28; clone size: .; D gene: .; CDR3 length: 13; J gene: TRBJ1-1; CDR3 protein: CASSPTGHTEAFF; CDR3 DNA: TGTGCCAGCAGTCCGACAGGTCACACTGAAGCTTTCTTT
V gene: TRBV3-1/TRBV3-2; clone size: .; D gene: .; CDR3 length: 14; J gene: TRBJ1-4; CDR3 protein: CASSLRQVHEKLFF; CDR3 DNA: TGTGCCAGCAGCCTAAGACAGGTGCATGAAAAACTGTTTTTT
V gene: TRBV5-8; clone size: .; D gene: .; CDR3 length: 14; J gene: TRBJ1-1; CDR3 protein: CASTYGGVYTEAFF; CDR3 DNA: TGTGCCAGCACCTATGGGGGGGTTTACACTGAAGCTTTCTTT
V gene: TRBV9; clone size: .; D gene: .; CDR3 length: 13; J gene: TRBJ2-1; CDR3 protein: CASSVPAGREQFF; CDR3 DNA: TGTGCCAGCAGCGTCCCAGCGGGTCGTGAGCAGTTCTTC
V gene: TRBV5-1; clone size: .; D gene: .; CDR3 length: 17; J gene: TRBJ1-3; CDR3 protein: CASSFNRVGTSGNTIYF; CDR3 DNA: TGCGCCAGCAGCTTTAACAGGGTTGGGACCTCTGGAAACACCATATATTTT
V gene: TRBV6-5; clone size: .; D gene: .; CDR3 length: 15; J gene: TRBJ1-5; CDR3 protein: CASSYRGRSNQPQHF; CDR3 DNA: TGTGCCAGCAGTTACAGGGGTCGCAGCAATCAGCCCCAGCATTTT
V gene: TRBV5-4; clone size: .; D gene: .; CDR3 length: 15; J gene: TRBJ1-1; CDR3 protein: CASSLGSSVNTEAFF; CDR3 DNA: TGTGCCAGCAGCTTGGGTAGCTCGGTGAACACTGAAGCTTTCTTT
V gene: TRBV10-3; clone size: .; D gene: TRBD1; CDR3 length: 14; J gene: TRBJ2-2; CDR3 protein: CAISEAGGSGELFF; CDR3 DNA: TGTGCCATCAGTGAGGCAGGGGGTTCCGGGGAGCTGTTTTTT
V gene: TRBV14; clone size: once; D gene: .; CDR3 length: 12; J gene: TRBJ2-5; CDR3 protein: CASSPFSETQYF; CDR3 DNA: TGTGCCAGCAGCCCGTTTTCAGAGACCCAGTACTTC
V gene: TRBV2; clone size: .; D gene: .; CDR3 length: 14; J gene: TRBJ2-7; CDR3 protein: CASTRTAFSYEQYF; CDR3 DNA: TGTGCCAGCACCCGGACAGCGTTCTCCTACGAGCAGTACTTC
V gene: TRBV9; clone size: .; D gene: .; CDR3 length: 15; J gene: TRBJ2-3; CDR3 protein: CASSVGADGTDTQYF; CDR3 DNA: TGTGCCAGCAGCGTAGGAGCGGATGGCACAGATACGCAGTATTTT
V gene: TRBV19; clone size: once; D gene: .; CDR3 length: 13; J gene: TRBJ2-2; CDR3 protein: CASEIANTGELFF; CDR3 DNA: TGTGCCAGTGAAATAGCCAACACCGGGGAGCTGTTTTTT
V gene: TRBV7-9; clone size: .; D gene: .; CDR3 length: 14; J gene: TRBJ1-6; CDR3 protein: CASRPGLLESPLHF; CDR3 DNA: TGTGCCAGCAGGCCGGGACTATTGGAGTCACCCCTCCACTTT
V gene: TRBV4-1; clone size: few; D gene: TRBD1; CDR3 length: 16; J gene: TRBJ1-5; CDR3 protein: CASSLATGDFNQPQHF; CDR3 DNA: TGCGCCAGCAGCCTCGCGACAGGGGACTTCAATCAGCCCCAGCATTTT
V gene: TRBV19; clone size: .; D gene: TRBD1; CDR3 length: 16; J gene: TRBJ1-4; CDR3 protein: CASSSRGRRDNEKLFF; CDR3 DNA: TGTGCCAGTAGTAGCAGGGGGCGCCGTGATAATGAAAAACTGTTTTTT
V gene: TRBV19; clone size: .; D gene: TRBD2; CDR3 length: 14; J gene: TRBJ2-7; CDR3 protein: CASSTSGGIYEQYF; CDR3 DNA: TGTGCCAGTAGCACTAGCGGGGGTATCTACGAGCAGTACTTC
V gene: TRBV28; clone size: few; D gene: .; CDR3 length: 14; J gene: TRBJ2-7; CDR3 protein: CASTGGGVSYEQYF; CDR3 DNA: TGTGCCAGCACCGGGGGTGGGGTTTCCTACGAGCAGTACTTC
V gene: TRBV28; clone size: .; D gene: .; CDR3 length: 12; J gene: TRBJ2-1; CDR3 protein: CASSLYQARQFF; CDR3 DNA: TGTGCCAGCAGTTTGTATCAGGCCCGGCAGTTCTTC